What follows describes a single TCR beta chain. This entry belongs to a study of blood T cell repertoires in COVID-19. Study-wide background: Sample material is recorded as cDNA or gDNA derived from T cells, B-cell-depleted T cells, or PBMCs.

Methods used by the authors: Using reference gene primer amplification, nucleated cell counts were estimated. Only in-frame clones appear in the TCRdb table, and some are missing; sequencing was by immunoSEQ multiplex PCR. V and J calls and clone size follow that table, whereas D and trimming were derived from the DNA. The sample records roughly 300,000 clones, 75% to 95% being singletons. In germline, CDR1 is SGHTA, CDR2 FQGTGA. V lost 4 bases and J 7 bases, leaving 10 bases between the germline ends. This CDR3 has 13 amino acids. The sequencing input was peripheral blood. The rearrangement uses TRBV7-3 and TRBJ1-4; TRBD1 might be the D (6 bases). This clonotype originated in a woman aged 30 to 39 with COVID-19, enrolled during active disease. Here the CDR3 reads CASSSTGGEKLFF. The CDR3 DNA sequence: TGTGCCAGCAGCTCGACAGGTGGTGAAAAACTGTTTTTT. The full variable domain, completed using reference TRBV7-3 and TRBJ1-4, is GAGVSQTPSNKVTEKGKYVELRCDPISGHTALYWYRQSLGQGPEFLIYFQGTGAADDSGLPNDRFFAVRPEGSVSTLKIQRTERGDSAVYLCASSSTGGEKLFFGSGTQLSVL.